The rows below give T cell receptor beta chains drawn from one sample of a study of T cell responses to AZD1222 COVID-19 vaccine. The method was immunoSEQ multiplex PCR; TCRdb's version includes in-frame clones alone and lacks a portion of them. The sample lists about 76,000 clones, around nine tenths occurring once. The sample in question was peripheral blood, obtained on day 0 of AZD1222 vaccination. All receptors derive from an adult in good health. Each CDR3 is given with its conserved first and last residue. Fields, in order: clone size, D gene, J gene, V gene, CDR3 DNA, CDR3 protein. The D gene is left open where the match is weak. Expanded clones get a size class; other rows say once, few or many, or leave the size out.

size: once
D: NA
J: TRBJ1-2
V: TRBV5-1
DNA: TGCGCCAGCAGCTTAACATCGAACTATGGCTACACCTTC
CDR3: CASSLTSNYGYTF

size: NA
D: TRBD1
J: TRBJ1-2
V: TRBV11-2
DNA: TGTGCCAGCAGCTCGGAATACAGGGGGCTAGGGGGCTACACCTTC
CDR3: CASSSEYRGLGGYTF

size: NA
D: NA
J: TRBJ1-2
V: TRBV5-1
DNA: TGCGCCAGCAGCTTGGTTGTGGGGGGTTTCTATGGCTACACCTTC
CDR3: CASSLVVGGFYGYTF

size: NA
D: TRBD1
J: TRBJ2-6
V: TRBV10-3
DNA: TGTGCCATCAGTCAGACAGGGGCTCAAACCTCTGGGGCCAACGTCCTGACTTTC
CDR3: CAISQTGAQTSGANVLTF

size: NA
D: NA
J: TRBJ2-1
V: TRBV7-9
DNA: TGTGCCAGCAGCCCCCTGGCGGGCAGCTCCTACAATGAGCAGTTCTTC
CDR3: CASSPLAGSSYNEQFF

size: NA
D: TRBD2
J: TRBJ2-1
V: TRBV7-3
DNA: TGTGCCAGCAGCTTATCTCTAGCGGGAGTGGGGGAGCAGTTCTTC
CDR3: CASSLSLAGVGEQFF

size: NA
D: NA
J: TRBJ1-1
V: TRBV19
DNA: TGTGCCAGTAGGCTCCGGGGAGGAGACCTCTCCGGCGAAGCTTTCTTT
CDR3: CASRLRGGDLSGEAFF

size: NA
D: TRBD1
J: TRBJ1-4
V: TRBV27
DNA: TGTGCCACCAAAATGGGACAGAATAATGAAAAACTGTTTTTT
CDR3: CATKMGQNNEKLFF

size: few
D: NA
J: TRBJ2-5
V: TRBV2
DNA: TGTGCCAGCACTGTGTACGAGACCCAGTACTTC
CDR3: CASTVYETQYF

size: NA
D: NA
J: TRBJ2-2
V: TRBV7-3
DNA: TGTGCCAGCAGCTTAGGTTCGGACCGAAACACCGGGGAGCTGTTTTTT
CDR3: CASSLGSDRNTGELFF

size: NA
D: NA
J: TRBJ1-1
V: TRBV19
DNA: TGTGCCAGTAGTATGCACCTTGAAGCTTTCTTT
CDR3: CASSMHLEAFF

size: NA
D: NA
J: TRBJ1-2
V: TRBV7-8
DNA: TGTGCCAGCGCGGTACGGGCAGGGAATTCCTATGGCTACACCTTC
CDR3: CASAVRAGNSYGYTF

size: NA
D: TRBD2
J: TRBJ2-3
V: TRBV6-2/TRBV6-3
DNA: TGTGCCGGCGGCCCCCGAGCGGGAGGGATAGATACGCAGTATTTT
CDR3: CAGGPRAGGIDTQYF

size: NA
D: NA
J: TRBJ2-7
V: TRBV5-4
DNA: TGTGCCAGCAGCTTGGGATCAGTCGAGACACGTACCTACGAGCAGTACTTC
CDR3: CASSLGSVETRTYEQYF

size: once
D: NA
J: TRBJ1-5
V: TRBV2
DNA: TGTGCCAGCAGTCGGGGGGGCAGGAGCAATCAGCCCCAGCATTTT
CDR3: CASSRGGRSNQPQHF

size: NA
D: NA
J: TRBJ2-6
V: TRBV19
DNA: TGTGCCAGTAGTGGACGGGCCCGGGGGCAGGAACGACGAATCTCTGGGGCCAACGTCCTGACTTTC
CDR3: CASSGRARGQERRISGANVLTF

size: NA
D: TRBD2
J: TRBJ2-3
V: TRBV19
DNA: TGTGCCAGTAGTCGACTAGCGGGAGATGATGCAGATACGCAGTATTTT
CDR3: CASSRLAGDDADTQYF

size: NA
D: TRBD1
J: TRBJ1-3
V: TRBV7-2
DNA: TGTGCCAGCAGCCTGGACAGGCGGCATGGAAACACCATATATTTT
CDR3: CASSLDRRHGNTIYF

size: NA
D: TRBD2
J: TRBJ2-1
V: TRBV6-5
DNA: TGTGCCAGCAATCTGGCGGGAGGGAGAGATGAGCAGTTCTTC
CDR3: CASNLAGGRDEQFF

size: NA
D: TRBD2
J: TRBJ2-3
V: TRBV27
DNA: TGTGCCAGCAGTTCCCTAAGCGGGAGGGTGAAGGATACGCAGTATTTT
CDR3: CASSSLSGRVKDTQYF

size: once
D: NA
J: TRBJ1-3
V: TRBV18
DNA: TGTGCCAGCTCACCCAGAGCAGCACGCTCTGGAAACACCATATATTTT
CDR3: CASSPRAARSGNTIYF

size: once
D: NA
J: TRBJ1-1
V: TRBV6-5
DNA: TGTGCCAGCAGCAGGACAGAGAACACTGAAGCTTTCTTT
CDR3: CASSRTENTEAFF

size: NA
D: TRBD1
J: TRBJ1-2
V: TRBV7-4
DNA: TGTGCCAGCAGCCCCCCTAAGACAGGGACATATGGCTACACCTTC
CDR3: CASSPPKTGTYGYTF

size: NA
D: TRBD2
J: TRBJ2-2
V: TRBV5-1
DNA: TGCGCCAGCAGCTCGACGGGACTACACAACACCGGGGAGCTGTTTTTT
CDR3: CASSSTGLHNTGELFF

size: NA
D: NA
J: TRBJ1-1
V: TRBV4-1
DNA: TGCGCCAGCAGGACTCCGGGAACCGGATCCACTGAAGCTTTCTTT
CDR3: CASRTPGTGSTEAFF

size: few
D: TRBD1
J: TRBJ1-5
V: TRBV28
DNA: TGTGCCAGCAGCTTTACCCACCTTTCGTTACGAATGAAGGGGGCCTCTCAGCCCCAGCATTTT
CDR3: CASSFTHLSLRMKGASQPQHF

size: NA
D: TRBD1
J: TRBJ1-2
V: TRBV6-4
DNA: TGTGCCAGGAACCCGGGACAGACTAACTATGGCTACACCTTC
CDR3: CARNPGQTNYGYTF

size: NA
D: NA
J: TRBJ2-7
V: TRBV3-1/TRBV3-2
DNA: TGTGCCAGCAGCCAACTCTACGAGCAGTACTTC
CDR3: CASSQLYEQYF

size: NA
D: NA
J: TRBJ2-5
V: TRBV19
DNA: TGTGCCAGCCGGACAGGGACGGGGGGAGAGACCCAGTACTTC
CDR3: CASRTGTGGETQYF